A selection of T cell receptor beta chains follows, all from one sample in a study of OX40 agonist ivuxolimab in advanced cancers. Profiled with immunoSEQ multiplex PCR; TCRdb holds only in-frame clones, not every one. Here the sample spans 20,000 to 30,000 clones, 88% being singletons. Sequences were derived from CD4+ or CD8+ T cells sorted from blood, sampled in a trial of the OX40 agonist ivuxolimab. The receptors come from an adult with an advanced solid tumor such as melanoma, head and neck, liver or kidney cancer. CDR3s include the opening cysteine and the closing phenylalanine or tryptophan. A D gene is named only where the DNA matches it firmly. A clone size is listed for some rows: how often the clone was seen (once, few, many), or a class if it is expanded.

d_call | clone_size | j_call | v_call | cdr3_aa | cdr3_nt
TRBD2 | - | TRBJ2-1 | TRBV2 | CASSVNRGGSNEQFF | TGTGCCAGCAGTGTTAATCGCGGGGGGTCCAATGAGCAGTTCTTC
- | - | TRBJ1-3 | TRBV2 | CASSIQGNSGNTIYF | TGTGCCAGCAGTATACAGGGTAACTCTGGAAACACCATATATTTT
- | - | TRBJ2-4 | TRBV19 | CASSTTASKNIQYF | TGTGCCAGTAGTACAACGGCGTCCAAAAACATTCAGTACTTC
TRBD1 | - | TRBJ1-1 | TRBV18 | CASSLRQGVNTEAFF | TGTGCCAGCTCACTTAGACAGGGCGTGAACACTGAAGCTTTCTTT
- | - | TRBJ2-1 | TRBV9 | CASSVEGGRNEQFF | TGTGCCAGCAGCGTAGAGGGGGGGAGGAATGAGCAGTTCTTC
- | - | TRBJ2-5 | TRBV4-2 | CASTQGRGGVGETQYF | TGTGCCAGCACCCAAGGCCGAGGGGGAGTCGGAGAGACCCAGTACTTC
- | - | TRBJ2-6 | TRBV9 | CASRAPGAPSGANVLTF | TGTGCCAGCAGGGCCCCAGGGGCCCCCTCTGGGGCCAACGTCCTGACTTTC
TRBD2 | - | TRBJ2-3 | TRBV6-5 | CACSGRVATDTQYF | TGTGCCTGCAGCGGGAGAGTGGCCACAGATACGCAGTATTTT
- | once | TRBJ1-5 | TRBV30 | CAWSVRGLYNQPQHF | TGTGCCTGGAGTGTACGGGGACTCTACAATCAGCCCCAGCATTTT
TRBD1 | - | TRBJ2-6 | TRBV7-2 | CASSRSGGANGANVLTF | TGTGCCAGCAGCCGCTCAGGGGGCGCTAATGGGGCCAACGTCCTGACTTTC
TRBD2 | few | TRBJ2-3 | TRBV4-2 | CASSSGNRADTQYF | TGTGCCAGCTCTAGCGGGAATCGCGCAGATACGCAGTATTTT
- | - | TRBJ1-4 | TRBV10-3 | CAISDSEEKLFF | TGTGCCATCAGTGACTCCGAGGAAAAACTGTTTTTT
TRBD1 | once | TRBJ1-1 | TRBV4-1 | CASSHVDRMNTEAFF | TGCGCCAGCAGCCACGTGGACAGGATGAACACTGAAGCTTTCTTT
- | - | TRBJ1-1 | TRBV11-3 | CASSLSTLNTEAFF | TGTGCCAGCAGCTTAAGTACACTGAACACTGAAGCTTTCTTT
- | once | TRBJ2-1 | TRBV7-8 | CASSSFTGNDEQFF | TGTGCCAGCAGCTCCTTCACAGGGAATGATGAGCAGTTCTTC
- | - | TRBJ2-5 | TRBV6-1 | CASSVDLGVETQYF | TGTGCCAGCAGTGTGGACTTAGGGGTAGAGACCCAGTACTTC
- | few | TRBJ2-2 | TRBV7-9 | CASSSRGSGKLFF | TGTGCCAGCAGCTCTAGGGGCTCCGGGAAGCTGTTTTTT
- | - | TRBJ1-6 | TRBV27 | CASSLPDYNSPLHF | TGTGCCAGCAGCCTACCTGATTATAATTCACCCCTCCACTTT
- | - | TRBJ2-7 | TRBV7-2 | CASSQFRIGYEQYF | TGTGCCAGCAGCCAATTCAGGATAGGCTACGAGCAGTACTTC
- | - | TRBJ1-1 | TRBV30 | CASSGTVNTEAFF | TGTGCCTCCTCGGGGACCGTGAACACTGAAGCTTTCTTT
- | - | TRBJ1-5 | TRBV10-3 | CAISVDSDQPQHF | TGTGCCATCAGTGTTGACAGTGATCAGCCCCAGCATTTT
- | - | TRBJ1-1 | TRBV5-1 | CASSLNPNTEAFF | TGCGCCAGCAGCTTGAACCCGAACACTGAAGCTTTCTTT
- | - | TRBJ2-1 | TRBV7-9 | CASSPGNEQFF | TGTGCCAGCAGCCCGGGGAATGAGCAGTTCTTC
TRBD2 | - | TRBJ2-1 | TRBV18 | CASSPGAGVNEQFF | TGTGCCAGCTCACCAGGAGCGGGAGTTAATGAGCAGTTCTTC
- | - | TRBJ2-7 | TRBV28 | CASRSGSTYEQYF | TGTGCCAGCAGGTCCGGGTCGACCTACGAGCAGTACTTC
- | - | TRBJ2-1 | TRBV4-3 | CASSQGRDLEQFF | TGCGCCAGCAGCCAAGGAAGGGATCTTGAGCAGTTCTTC
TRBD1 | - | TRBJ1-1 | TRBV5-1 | CASSLGTGDSTEAFF | TGCGCCAGCAGCTTAGGAACAGGGGATAGTACTGAAGCTTTCTTT
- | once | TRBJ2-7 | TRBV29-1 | CSVEGRNSYEQYF | TGCAGCGTTGAAGGACGGAACTCCTACGAGCAGTACTTC
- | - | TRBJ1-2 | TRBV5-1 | CASSLATASSGYTF | TGCGCCAGCAGCTTGGCAACCGCGTCCAGTGGCTACACCTTC
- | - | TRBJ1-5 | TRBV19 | CASRTGVNQPQHF | TGTGCCAGCAGGACCGGGGTCAATCAGCCCCAGCATTTT
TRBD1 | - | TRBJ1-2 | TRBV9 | CASSRQDRGTPYGYTF | TGTGCCAGCAGCAGACAAGACAGGGGCACACCCTATGGCTACACCTTC
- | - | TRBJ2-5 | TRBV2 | CASSELPGRETQYF | TGTGCCAGCAGTGAACTCCCAGGGCGAGAGACCCAGTACTTC
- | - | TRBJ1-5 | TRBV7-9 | CASSFYSVGEQPQHF | TGTGCCAGCAGCTTTTATTCGGTCGGAGAACAGCCCCAGCATTTT
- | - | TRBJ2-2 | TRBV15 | CATSPDDTVTGELFF | TGTGCCACCAGCCCCGACGACACGGTTACCGGGGAGCTGTTTTTT
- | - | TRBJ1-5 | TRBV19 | CASSKTVNQPQHF | TGTGCCAGTAGTAAGACCGTAAATCAGCCCCAGCATTTT
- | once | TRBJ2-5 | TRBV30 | CAWSSPETQYF | TGTGCCTGGAGTTCCCCAGAGACCCAGTACTTC
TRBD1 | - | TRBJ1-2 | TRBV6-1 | CASSRQGLYTF | TGTGCCAGCAGTCGACAGGGACTCTACACCTTC
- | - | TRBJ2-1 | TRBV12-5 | CASGDGGSFYNEQFF | TGTGCTAGTGGTGACGGTGGGAGTTTCTACAATGAGCAGTTCTTC
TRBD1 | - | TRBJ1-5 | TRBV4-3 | CASSQRTGIQPQHF | TGCGCCAGCAGCCAAAGGACAGGGATTCAGCCCCAGCATTTT
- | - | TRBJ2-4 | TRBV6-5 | CASRGIGEPKNIQYF | TGTGCCAGCAGGGGTATAGGGGAACCCAAAAACATTCAGTACTTC
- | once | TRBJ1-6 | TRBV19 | CASSIDSTPLHF | TGTGCCAGTAGTATTGACAGTACACCCCTCCACTTT
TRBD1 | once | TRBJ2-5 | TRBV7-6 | CASSSTGVLSQETQYF | TGTGCCAGCAGCAGTACAGGGGTCCTCTCCCAAGAGACCCAGTACTTC
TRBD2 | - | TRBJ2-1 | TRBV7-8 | CASRVDRGLAAYNEQFF | TGTGCCAGCAGAGTAGATAGGGGACTAGCAGCCTACAATGAGCAGTTCTTC
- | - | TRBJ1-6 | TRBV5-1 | CASSPQGSRSPLHF | TGTGCCAGCAGCCCACAGGGTTCAAGATCACCCCTCCACTTT
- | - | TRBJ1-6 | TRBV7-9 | CASREPNSPLHF | TGTGCCAGCAGGGAACCGAATTCACCCCTCCACTTT
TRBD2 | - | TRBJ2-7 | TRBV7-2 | CASSLKSGGQYEQYF | TGTGCCAGCAGCTTAAAATCGGGAGGGCAATACGAGCAGTACTTC
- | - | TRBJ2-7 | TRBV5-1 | CASSLSGQTYEQYF | TGCGCCAGCAGCTTGTCTGGGCAGACCTACGAGCAGTACTTC
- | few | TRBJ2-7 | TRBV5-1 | CASSATGYSYEQYF | TGCGCCAGCAGCGCCACAGGTTACTCCTACGAGCAGTACTTC
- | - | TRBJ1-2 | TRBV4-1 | CASSQGTVNYGYTF | TGCGCCAGCAGCCAAGGGACAGTTAACTATGGCTACACCTTC